This TCR beta chain is from a study of Graves' ophthalmopathy and Graves' hyperthyroidism (dated by TCRdb to 2017 to 2018). In terms of the full investigation: Peripheral blood was collected before any treatment was given, at the time of initial diagnosis. In over 5 hyperthyroidism patients, the T-cell repertoire of thyroid tissue was compared with the T-cell repertoire of blood. After sampling, hyperthyroidism patients received methimazole starting at 30 mg daily, and ophthalmopathy patients received high-dose intravenous methylprednisolone. The independent validation cohort included 20 or so hyperthyroidism patients plus 17 patients who later progressed from hyperthyroidism to ophthalmopathy. In total, over 130 blood samples were TCR-sequenced: 40 to 45 ophthalmopathy, under 80 hyperthyroidism and approximately 17 hyperthyroidism-to-ophthalmopathy patients. To tell Graves' ophthalmopathy apart from Graves' hyperthyroidism, and to predict which patients would progress to ophthalmopathy, the study relied on TCR beta repertoire signatures. To explore V-J signatures that distinguish ophthalmopathy from hyperthyroidism, a discovery set of around 100 patients was enrolled, made up of 40 to 45 with ophthalmopathy and 57 with stable hyperthyroidism. The full study reports these points: Sample size was not statistically predetermined, and group allocation was not concealed from the investigators. Most expanded thyroid clonotypes with a frequency above 0.001 also appeared in blood, which suggests that blood repertoires may reflect the immune response in the thyroid. In validation, the model predicted ophthalmopathy progression with about 64% sensitivity and roughly 72% specificity; 12 predicted patients were CT-confirmed with GO in a median of approximately 6.5 months. The 13-signature model separated ophthalmopathy from stable hyperthyroidism with around 90% sensitivity and 81% to 82% specificity in cross-validation, and 80%/75% in the test set.

The CDR3 starts with the cysteine, ends with the phenylalanine, and has 16 residues. This entry keeps only the CDR3 DNA: 48 bases, framed from base 1. Trimming costs V 6 bases and J 2 bases, and their ends lie 20 bases apart. Looking up the germline V gene yields CDR1 SNHLY and CDR2 FYNNEI. To note about this clonotype: Its antigen target is currently unknown. It has no much larger one-base neighbor in the sample; base qualities were not kept.

For repertoire sequencing, TCR beta CDR3 regions were amplified from RNA transcripts. The first round was an RT-PCR using HTBI primers with the Qiagen OneStep RT-PCR kit, and this first round was followed by a second-round multiplex PCR, then size selection and purification. Libraries were sequenced paired-end with 100 bp reads on an Illumina HiSeq2000. The published analysis was carried out like this. SOAPnuke was used to process the reads, throwing out any read that had adapters, had uncalled bases, had a mean Phred below 15, or lacked an exact constant-primer or identifier match. COPE v1.2.5 was used to merge the high-quality paired reads. Each unique nucleotide sequence was treated as a clonotype, and MiTCR v1.1 was used to align the clonotypes to the IMGT TRB V, D and J references. The analysis was limited to V-J combinations with a frequency above 0.0001, which together covered 99.2% of repertoires. For each V-J combination, a TCR clonal expansion and chaos score was defined as the ratio of F50 clonal expansion to chaos observed in the TCRdist matrix. Welch's t-statistics and random forest were used to reduce the features to 10 to 15 V-J combinations, which were then used as input to a naive Bayes classifier. The similarity between thyroid and blood repertoires was quantified using the Morisita-Horn index. Using fastp at Q25 and MiXCR, TCRdb reprocessed the public reads and kept productive beta chains. Under each unique CDR3 protein, matching rows form one entry showing the most common genes and DNA. For this entry, the V and J calls and clone size follow TCRdb and not the study's own pipeline. For this sample the table gives almost 750,000 distinct CDR3 sequences, of which 35% to 50% were detected only once. The top ten clonotypes cover 44% of the sample.

The ophthalmopathy patients had moderately to severely active disease, with a Clinical Activity Score of 3 or higher, a NOSPECS grade of 4 or higher, and a disease duration of less than 3 months. Patients with other autoimmune diseases, uncontrolled infections, pregnancy or lactation were excluded from the study. Diagnosis relied on clinical symptoms, serum thyroxine, TRAb, thyroid ultrasound and orbital computed tomography. PBMCs were isolated from about 9.1 ml of fresh peripheral blood by Ficoll-Paque density gradient centrifugation. Trizol reagent was used to extract the total RNA, and its quality was then checked on an Agilent 2100 Bioanalyzer.

Recombination connected TRBV2 to TRBJ2-7, and TRBD2 may be the D gene, going by 6 matching bases. Sequencing input: peripheral blood. The sequence was obtained from an adult man with Graves' ophthalmopathy. The CDR3 reads as follows: CASSLEGGTPPYEQYF. The DNA is TGTGCCAGCAGCTTAGAGGGAGGAACCCCTCCCTACGAGCAGTACTTC.